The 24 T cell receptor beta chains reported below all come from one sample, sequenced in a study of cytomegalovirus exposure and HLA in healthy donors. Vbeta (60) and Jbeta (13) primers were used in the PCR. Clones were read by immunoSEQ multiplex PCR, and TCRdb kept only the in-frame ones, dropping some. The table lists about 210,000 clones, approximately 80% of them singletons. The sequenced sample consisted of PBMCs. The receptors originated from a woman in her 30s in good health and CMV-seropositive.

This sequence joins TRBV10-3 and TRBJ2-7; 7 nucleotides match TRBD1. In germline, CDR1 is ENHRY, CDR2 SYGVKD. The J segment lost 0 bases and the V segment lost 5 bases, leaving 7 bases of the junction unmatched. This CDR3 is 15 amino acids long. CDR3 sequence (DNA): TGTGCCATCAGTAACAGGGGAGAAAGCTCCTACGAGCAGTACTTC. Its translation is CAISNRGESSYEQYF.

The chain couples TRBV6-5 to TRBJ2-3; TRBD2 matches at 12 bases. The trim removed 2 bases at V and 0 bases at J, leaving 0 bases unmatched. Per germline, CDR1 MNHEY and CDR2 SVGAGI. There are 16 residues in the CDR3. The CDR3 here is CASSYGLAGSTDTQYF. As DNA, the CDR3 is TGTGCCAGCAGTTACGGACTAGCGGGGAGCACAGATACGCAGTATTTT.

This chain's CDR3 is CASSISGSLETQYF. CDR3 in DNA: TGTGCCAGCAGCATAAGCGGGAGTCTAGAGACCCAGTACTTC. The chain has TRBV5-6 and TRBJ2-5; 8 bases match TRBD2. Germline CDR1 SGHDT, CDR2 YYEEEE. Trimming removed 4 bases from V and 4 bases from J; junction bases left unmatched: 6. The CDR3 spans 14 residues.

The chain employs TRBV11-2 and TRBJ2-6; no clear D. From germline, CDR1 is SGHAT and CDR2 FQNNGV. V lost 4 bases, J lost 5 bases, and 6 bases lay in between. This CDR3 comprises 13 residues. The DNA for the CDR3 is TGTGCCAGCAGCTCGCCTAGGGCCAACGTCCTGACTTTC. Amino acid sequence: CASSSPRANVLTF. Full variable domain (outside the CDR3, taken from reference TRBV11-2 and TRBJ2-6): EAGVAQSPRYKIIEKRQSVAFWCNPISGHATLYWYQQILGQGPKLLIQFQNNGVVDDSQLPKDRFSAERLKGVDSTLKIQPAKLEDSAVYLCASSSPRANVLTFGAGSRLTVL.

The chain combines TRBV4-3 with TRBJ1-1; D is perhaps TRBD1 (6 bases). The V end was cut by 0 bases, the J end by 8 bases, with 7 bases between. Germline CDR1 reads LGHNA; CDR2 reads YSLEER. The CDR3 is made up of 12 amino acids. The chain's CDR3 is CASSQETGEAFF. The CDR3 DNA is TGCGCCAGCAGCCAAGAGACAGGCGAAGCTTTCTTT.

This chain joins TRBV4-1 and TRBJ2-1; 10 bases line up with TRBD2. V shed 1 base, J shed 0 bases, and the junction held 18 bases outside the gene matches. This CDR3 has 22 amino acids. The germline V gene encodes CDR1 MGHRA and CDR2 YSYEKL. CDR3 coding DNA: TGCGCCAGCAGCCAAGCCTTCGGGGAGAGACTAGCGGGCATCAGCTCCTACAATGAGCAGTTCTTC. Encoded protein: CASSQAFGERLAGISSYNEQFF.

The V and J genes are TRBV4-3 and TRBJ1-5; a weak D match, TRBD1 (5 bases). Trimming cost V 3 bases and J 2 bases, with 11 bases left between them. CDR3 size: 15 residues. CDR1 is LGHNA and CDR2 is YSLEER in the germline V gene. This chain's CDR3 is CASSQSREGNQPQHF. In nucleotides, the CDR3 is TGCGCCAGCAGCCAGTCCAGGGAAGGCAATCAGCCCCAGCATTTT.

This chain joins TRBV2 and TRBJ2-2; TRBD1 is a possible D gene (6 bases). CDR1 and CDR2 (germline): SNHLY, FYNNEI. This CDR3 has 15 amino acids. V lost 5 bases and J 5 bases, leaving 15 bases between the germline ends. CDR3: CASSRDNGGTGELFF. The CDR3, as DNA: TGTGCCAGCAGTCGGGACAATGGGGGTACCGGGGAGCTGTTTTTT.

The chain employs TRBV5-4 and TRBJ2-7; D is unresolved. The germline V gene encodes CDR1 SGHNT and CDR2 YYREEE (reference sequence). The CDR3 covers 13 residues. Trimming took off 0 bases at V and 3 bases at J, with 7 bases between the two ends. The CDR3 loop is CASSLGLGYEQYF. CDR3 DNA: TGTGCCAGCAGCTTGGGGCTAGGCTACGAGCAGTACTTC.

The CDR3 loop is CASSLDRFTGELFF. The CDR3 coding sequence is TGCGCCAGCAGCTTGGACAGATTCACCGGGGAGCTGTTTTTT. The chain links TRBV5-1 to TRBJ2-2; D uncertain. V lost 0 bases and J 4 bases, leaving 7 bases between the germline ends. This CDR3 has 14 residues. CDR1 and CDR2 (germline): SGHRS, YFSETQ.

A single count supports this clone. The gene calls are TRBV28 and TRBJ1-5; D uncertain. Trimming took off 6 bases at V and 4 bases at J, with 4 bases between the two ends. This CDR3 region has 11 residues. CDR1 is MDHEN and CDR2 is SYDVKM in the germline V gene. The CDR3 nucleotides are TGTGCCAGCAGGAGAAATCAGCCCCAGCATTTT. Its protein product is CASRRNQPQHF.

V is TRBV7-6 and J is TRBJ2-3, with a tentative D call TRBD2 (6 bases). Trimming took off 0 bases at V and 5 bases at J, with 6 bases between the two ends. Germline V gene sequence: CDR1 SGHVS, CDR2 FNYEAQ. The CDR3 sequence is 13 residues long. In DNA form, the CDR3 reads TGTGCCAGCAGCTTAGCGGAGGGAGATACGCAGTATTTT. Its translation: CASSLAEGDTQYF.

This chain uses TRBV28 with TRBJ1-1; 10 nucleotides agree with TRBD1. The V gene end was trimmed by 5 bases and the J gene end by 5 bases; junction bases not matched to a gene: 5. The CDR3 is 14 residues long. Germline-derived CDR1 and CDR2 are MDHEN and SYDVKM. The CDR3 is CASSLRQGATEAFF. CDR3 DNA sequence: TGTGCCAGCAGTCTACGACAGGGGGCAACTGAAGCTTTCTTT.

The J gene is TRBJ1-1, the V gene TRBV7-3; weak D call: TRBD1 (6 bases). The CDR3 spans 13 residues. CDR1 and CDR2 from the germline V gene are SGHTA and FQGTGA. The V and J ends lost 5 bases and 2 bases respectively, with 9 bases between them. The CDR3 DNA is TGTGCCAGCAGCCGGGACACCAACACTGAAGCTTTCTTT. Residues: CASSRDTNTEAFF.

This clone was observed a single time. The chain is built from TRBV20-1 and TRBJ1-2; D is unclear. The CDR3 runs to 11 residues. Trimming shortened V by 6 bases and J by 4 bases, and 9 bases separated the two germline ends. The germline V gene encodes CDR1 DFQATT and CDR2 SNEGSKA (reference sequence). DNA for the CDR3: TGCAGTGCGCGTCGGAGCTATGGCTACACCTTC. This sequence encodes CSARRSYGYTF.

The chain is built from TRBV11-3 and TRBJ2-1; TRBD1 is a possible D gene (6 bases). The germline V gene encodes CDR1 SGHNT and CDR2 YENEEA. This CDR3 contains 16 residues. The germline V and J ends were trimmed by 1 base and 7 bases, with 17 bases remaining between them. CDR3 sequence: CASSLVPGQTKNEQFF. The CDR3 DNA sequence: TGTGCCAGCAGCTTAGTTCCCGGACAGACTAAGAATGAGCAGTTCTTC.

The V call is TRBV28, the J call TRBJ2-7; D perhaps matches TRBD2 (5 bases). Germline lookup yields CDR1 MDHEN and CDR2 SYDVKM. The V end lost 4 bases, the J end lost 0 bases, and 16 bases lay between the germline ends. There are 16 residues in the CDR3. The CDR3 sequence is CASSYPLRGGSYEQYF. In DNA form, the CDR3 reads TGTGCCAGCAGTTACCCCCTCAGAGGAGGCTCCTACGAGCAGTACTTC.

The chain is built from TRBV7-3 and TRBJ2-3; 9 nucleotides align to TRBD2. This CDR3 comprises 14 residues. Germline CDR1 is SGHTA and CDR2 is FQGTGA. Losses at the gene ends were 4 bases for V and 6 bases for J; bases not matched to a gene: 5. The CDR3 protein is CASSWGGRADTQYF. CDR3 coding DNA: TGTGCCAGCAGCTGGGGCGGGAGGGCGGATACGCAGTATTTT. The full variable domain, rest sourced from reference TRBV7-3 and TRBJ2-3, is GAGVSQTPSNKVTEKGKYVELRCDPISGHTALYWYRQSLGQGPEFLIYFQGTGAADDSGLPNDRFFAVRPEGSVSTLKIQRTERGDSAVYLCASSWGGRADTQYFGPGTRLTVL.

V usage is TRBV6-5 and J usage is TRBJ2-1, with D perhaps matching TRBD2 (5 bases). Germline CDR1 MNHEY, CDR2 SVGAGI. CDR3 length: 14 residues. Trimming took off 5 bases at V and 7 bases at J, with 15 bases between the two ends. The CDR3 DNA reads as TGTGCCAGCAGTCCCGGACTCATAGGGAATGAGCAGTTCTTC. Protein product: CASSPGLIGNEQFF.

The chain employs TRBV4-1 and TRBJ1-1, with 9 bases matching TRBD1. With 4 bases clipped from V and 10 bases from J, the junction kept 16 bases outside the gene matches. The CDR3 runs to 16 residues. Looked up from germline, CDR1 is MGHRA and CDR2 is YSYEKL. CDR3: CASSPRDRARGRVAFF. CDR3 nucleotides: TGCGCCAGCAGCCCCAGGGACAGGGCTCGAGGAAGAGTAGCTTTCTTT.

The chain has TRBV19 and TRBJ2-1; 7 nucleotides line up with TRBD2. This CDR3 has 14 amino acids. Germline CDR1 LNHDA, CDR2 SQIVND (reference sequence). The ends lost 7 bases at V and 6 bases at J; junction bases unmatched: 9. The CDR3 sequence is CASNIAGPFNEQFF. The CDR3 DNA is TGTGCCAGTAACATAGCGGGCCCCTTCAATGAGCAGTTCTTC.

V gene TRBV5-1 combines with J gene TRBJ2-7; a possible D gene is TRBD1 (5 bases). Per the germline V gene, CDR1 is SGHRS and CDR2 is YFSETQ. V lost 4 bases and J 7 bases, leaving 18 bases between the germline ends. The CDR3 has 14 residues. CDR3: CASSARASQGEQYF. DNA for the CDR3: TGCGCCAGCAGCGCAAGGGCCTCCCAGGGAGAGCAGTACTTC.

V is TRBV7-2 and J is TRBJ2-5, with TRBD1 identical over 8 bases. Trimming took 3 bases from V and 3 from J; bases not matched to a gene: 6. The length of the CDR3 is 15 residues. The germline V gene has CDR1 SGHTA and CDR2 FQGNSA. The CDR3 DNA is TGTGCCAGCAGCTTGATCACAGGGGGAAAAGAGACCCAGTACTTC. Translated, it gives CASSLITGGKETQYF.

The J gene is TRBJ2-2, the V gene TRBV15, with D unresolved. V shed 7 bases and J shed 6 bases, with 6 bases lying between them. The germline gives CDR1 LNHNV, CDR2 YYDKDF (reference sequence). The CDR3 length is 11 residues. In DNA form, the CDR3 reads TGTGCCACCATTTGGCCCGGGGAGCTGTTTTTT. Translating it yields CATIWPGELFF.